This section outlines one T cell receptor (beta chain) sequence together with its context. The sample originates from a study of Ad26.COV2.S vaccination and SARS-CoV-2 variants. The treatment is: 19 received Ad26.COV2.S at low or high dose, single or two shots; 5 received placebo; per-sample allocation not given. After the first vaccine or placebo injection, samples were drawn on day 63. The protocol was immunoSEQ multiplex PCR, while the TCRdb copy is restricted to in-frame clones and leaves out a portion. The table has around 240,000 clones, more than 75% seen once. This CDR3 has 15 residues. Germline CDR1 and CDR2: LNHDA and SQIVND (reference sequence). V lost 5 bases to trimming and J lost 3 bases; unmatched junction nucleotides: 6.

This specimen was peripheral blood, taken in a trial of Ad26.COV2.S vaccine versus placebo. The chain couples TRBV19 to TRBJ2-2; 7 positions match TRBD1. This receptor was identified in a person between 18 and 65 years old who received the Ad26.COV2.S COVID-19 vaccine or a placebo. For the CDR3, the DNA is TGTGCCAGTAGTTTCGGACAGGTTTACACCGGGGAGCTGTTTTTT. This gives the protein CASSFGQVYTGELFF.